Listed below are T cell receptor beta chains from one sample, sequenced in a study of OX40 agonist ivuxolimab in advanced cancers. The method was immunoSEQ multiplex PCR; TCRdb's version includes in-frame clones alone and lacks a portion of them. In the table there are about 37,000 clones, roughly 90% of which are singletons. The sample was CD4+ or CD8+ T cells sorted from blood, taken in a trial of the OX40 agonist ivuxolimab. These receptors all stem from an adult with an advanced solid tumor such as melanoma, head and neck, liver or kidney cancer. Each CDR3 is given with its conserved first and last residue. The order of the fields is D gene, clone size, V gene, J gene, CDR3 protein, CDR3 DNA. A D gene is named only where the DNA matches it firmly. The size of a clone is reported for some rows only, either as once, few or many, or as a class for expanded clones.

d_call: NA; clone_size: few; v_call: TRBV7-2; j_call: TRBJ2-7; cdr3_aa: CASSPNRYEQYF; cdr3_nt: TGTGCCAGCAGCCCCAATCGCTACGAGCAGTACTTC
d_call: NA; clone_size: NA; v_call: TRBV6-1; j_call: TRBJ2-5; cdr3_aa: CASSSEIGQYF; cdr3_nt: TGTGCCAGCAGTTCCGAGATTGGCCAGTACTTC
d_call: NA; clone_size: NA; v_call: TRBV7-8; j_call: TRBJ2-3; cdr3_aa: CASSSLGGGTDTQYF; cdr3_nt: TGTGCCAGCAGCTCTTTAGGGGGGGGCACAGATACGCAGTATTTT
d_call: NA; clone_size: NA; v_call: TRBV2; j_call: TRBJ2-1; cdr3_aa: CASSVTRGDYNEQFF; cdr3_nt: TGTGCCAGCAGTGTGACGAGGGGGGATTACAATGAGCAGTTCTTC
d_call: NA; clone_size: NA; v_call: TRBV6-5; j_call: TRBJ1-1; cdr3_aa: CASSRDPLYTEAFF; cdr3_nt: TGTGCCAGCAGCCGCGACCCGTTATACACTGAAGCTTTCTTT
d_call: NA; clone_size: NA; v_call: TRBV6-1; j_call: TRBJ2-3; cdr3_aa: CASSERTVDSTDTQYF; cdr3_nt: TGTGCCAGCAGTGAACGGACAGTCGACAGCACAGATACGCAGTATTTT
d_call: NA; clone_size: NA; v_call: TRBV9; j_call: TRBJ2-6; cdr3_aa: CASSPRDHPGEANVLTF; cdr3_nt: TGTGCCAGCAGCCCCCGAGACCATCCAGGAGAGGCCAACGTCCTGACTTTC
d_call: NA; clone_size: NA; v_call: TRBV2; j_call: TRBJ1-1; cdr3_aa: CASSKQTVNTEAFF; cdr3_nt: TGTGCCAGCAGCAAACAGACAGTGAACACTGAAGCTTTCTTT
d_call: NA; clone_size: NA; v_call: TRBV5-1; j_call: TRBJ2-2; cdr3_aa: CASSSLGSGELFF; cdr3_nt: TGCGCCAGCAGCTCACTTGGGTCCGGGGAGCTGTTTTTT
d_call: TRBD1; clone_size: NA; v_call: TRBV27; j_call: TRBJ2-5; cdr3_aa: CAILTRGQGVETQYF; cdr3_nt: TGTGCCATCCTTACCAGGGGACAGGGGGTCGAGACCCAGTACTTC
d_call: NA; clone_size: few; v_call: TRBV5-1; j_call: TRBJ1-1; cdr3_aa: CASSYAGTTNTEAFF; cdr3_nt: TGCGCCAGCAGCTACGCCGGGACAACAAACACTGAAGCTTTCTTT
d_call: TRBD2; clone_size: NA; v_call: TRBV7-8; j_call: TRBJ2-3; cdr3_aa: CASSPTSSSGGTQYF; cdr3_nt: TGTGCCAGCAGCCCGACTAGCTCCTCGGGGGGTACGCAGTATTTT